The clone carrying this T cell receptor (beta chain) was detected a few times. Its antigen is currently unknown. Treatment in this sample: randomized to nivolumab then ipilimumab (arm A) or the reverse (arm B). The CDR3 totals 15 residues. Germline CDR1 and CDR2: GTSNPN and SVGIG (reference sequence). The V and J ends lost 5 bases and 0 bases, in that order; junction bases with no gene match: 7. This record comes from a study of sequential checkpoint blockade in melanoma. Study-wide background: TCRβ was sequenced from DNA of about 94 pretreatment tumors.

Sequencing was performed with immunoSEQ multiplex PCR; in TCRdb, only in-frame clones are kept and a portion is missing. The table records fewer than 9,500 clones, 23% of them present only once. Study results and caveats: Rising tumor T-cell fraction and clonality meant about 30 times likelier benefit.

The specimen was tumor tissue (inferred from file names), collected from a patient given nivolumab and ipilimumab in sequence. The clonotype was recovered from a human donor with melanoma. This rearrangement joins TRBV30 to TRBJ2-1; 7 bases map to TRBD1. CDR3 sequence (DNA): TGTGCCTGGGAAACTCGACAGGGCTCCTACAATGAGCAGTTCTTC. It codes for CAWETRQGSYNEQFF.